The source of this TCR beta chain is a study of blood T cell repertoires in COVID-19. For the study at large: Nucleic acid was either cDNA or gDNA, and it came from T cells, B-cell-depleted T cells, or PBMCs.

Germline V CDR1 and CDR2: MGHRA, YSYEKL. The CDR3 length is 14 residues. Trimming took 1 base from V and 4 from J; bases not matched to a gene: 2. The cohort comprised adults aged roughly 18 to 90 years residing in 24 US areas. The data were produced by immunoSEQ multiplex PCR, yet TCRdb's version contains in-frame clones alone and is incomplete. The sample includes approximately 300,000 clones, 85% to 90% of them seen just once. Sequenced sample: PBMCs or T cells enriched from blood (not recorded which). The receptor comes from a woman under 30 who had recovered from COVID-19. This chain uses TRBV4-1 with TRBJ1-2; 8 nucleotides match TRBD1. In nucleotides, the CDR3 is TGCGCCAGCAGCCAAGTGGGACAGGTCTATGGCTACACCTTC. It translates to CASSQVGQVYGYTF.